The 28 T cell receptor beta chains below come from one sample, sequenced in a study of blood T cell repertoires in COVID-19. Profiling relied on immunoSEQ multiplex PCR, and the TCRdb table lists in-frame clones only, not all of them. The sample shows a few hundred thousand clones, 80% to 90% of them seen only once. Sequencing was performed on PBMCs or T cells enriched from blood (not recorded which). Receptor source: a man aged 18 to 29 who had recovered from COVID-19.

The rearrangement uses TRBV7-8 and TRBJ2-7; the match to TRBD2 covers 15 bases. CDR3 length equals 15 residues. V shed 5 bases and J 8 bases; nucleotides not matched to a gene: 7. In germline, CDR1 is SGHVS, CDR2 FQNEAQ. DNA for the CDR3: TGTGCCAGCAGCCCTGGGACTAGCGGGAGGCAACAGCAGTACTTC. It is translated as CASSPGTSGRQQQYF.

The V and J genes are TRBV10-1 and TRBJ2-2; 7 nucleotides line up with TRBD2. The germline V gene encodes CDR1 WNHNN and CDR2 SYGVQD (reference sequence). This CDR3 is 15 amino acids long. Trimming at V came to 5 bases and at J to 0 bases, leaving 3 bases not matched to a gene. The CDR3 here is CASSKSGANTGELFF. For the CDR3, the DNA is TGCGCCAGCAGTAAAAGCGGGGCGAACACCGGGGAGCTGTTTTTT.

The chain links TRBV27 to TRBJ1-6; a weak D match, TRBD1 (6 bases). V was pared by 0 bases and J by 9 bases, with 12 bases between. The germline V gene has CDR1 MNHEY and CDR2 SMNVEV (reference sequence). This CDR3 is built from 15 residues. The CDR3 region has the DNA TGTGCCAGCAGTTTATCGGGGGGGGCAAGTTCACCCCTCCACTTT. This sequence encodes CASSLSGGASSPLHF.

The rearrangement joins TRBV7-9 to TRBJ1-1; 7 nucleotides line up with TRBD1. With 4 bases clipped from V and 4 bases from J, the junction kept 6 bases outside the gene matches. This CDR3 is 14 amino acids long. Germline CDR1 reads SEHNR; CDR2 reads FQNEAQ (reference sequence). Written as DNA, the CDR3 is TGTGCCAGCAGCTCTAGACAGGGCCCCACTGAAGCTTTCTTT. As protein: CASSSRQGPTEAFF.

V and J are TRBV19 and TRBJ2-3; 9 bases line up with TRBD2. The V gene end was trimmed by 3 bases and the J gene end by 1 base; junction bases not matched to a gene: 11. The CDR3 sequence is 18 residues long. CDR1 and CDR2 from the germline V gene are LNHDA and SQIVND (reference sequence). The CDR3 is CASSMFTGAGGGTDTQYF. The CDR3 bases are TGTGCCAGTAGTATGTTTACTGGGGCGGGAGGGGGCACAGATACGCAGTATTTT.

The V call is TRBV6-1, the J call TRBJ2-2, with TRBD2 identical over 14 bases. The germline gives CDR1 MNHNS, CDR2 SASEGT. CDR3 size: 17 residues. The V and J ends lost 4 bases and 1 base, in that order; junction bases with no gene match: 2. The CDR3 coding sequence is TGTGCCAGCAGTGGACTAGCGGGGGGGATGAACACCGGGGAGCTGTTTTTT. It codes for CASSGLAGGMNTGELFF.

In the case of this clone: In the same sample, other DNA sequences code for this CDR3. V and J are TRBV5-1 and TRBJ2-5, with D perhaps TRBD2 (6 bases). V was cut by 4 bases and J by 1 base, with 8 bases left in between. CDR3 length: 13 residues. Germline CDR1 reads SGHRS; CDR2 reads YFSETQ. In DNA, the CDR3 is TGCGCCAGCAGCCCGGGACTCCAAGAGACCCAGTACTTC. This translates into CASSPGLQETQYF.

This sequence joins TRBV5-6 and TRBJ1-3; 10 bases agree with TRBD1. The CDR3 loop spans 15 amino acids. Losses at the gene ends were 2 bases for V and 3 bases for J; bases not matched to a gene: 2. Per germline, CDR1 SGHDT and CDR2 YYEEEE. DNA of the CDR3: TGTGCCAGCAGCTTTGACAGGGGGCTTGGAAACACCATATATTTT. As protein: CASSFDRGLGNTIYF.

The V call is TRBV2, the J call TRBJ2-1; D may be TRBD1 (6 bases). With 7 bases removed from V and 11 bases from J, the gap between germline ends came to 9 bases. CDR1 is SNHLY and CDR2 is FYNNEI in the germline V gene. This CDR3 has 10 amino acids. CDR3 residues: CASKTGQQFF. In DNA form, the CDR3 reads TGTGCCAGCAAAACAGGGCAGCAGTTCTTC.

This chain connects TRBV2 to TRBJ2-5; D is perhaps TRBD2 (6 bases). The CDR3 contains 13 residues. The V gene lost 4 bases and the J gene lost 0 bases, with 6 bases spanning the gap. Germline assignment: CDR1 SNHLY and CDR2 FYNNEI. The CDR3 sequence is CASSGDYQETQYF. The CDR3 DNA sequence: TGTGCCAGCAGTGGGGACTACCAAGAGACCCAGTACTTC.

The chain is built from TRBV6-5 and TRBJ2-3; 13 nucleotides line up with TRBD2. J gave up 4 bases and V 6 bases, and 1 base lay outside the gene matches. Germline loops: CDR1 MNHEY, CDR2 SVGAGI. The CDR3 is 14 residues long. The CDR3 sequence: CASRTSGGPDTQYF. CDR3 DNA sequence: TGTGCCAGCAGGACTAGCGGGGGGCCAGATACGCAGTATTTT.

V usage is TRBV15 and J usage is TRBJ1-6, with D tentatively TRBD1 (5 bases). CDR1 is LNHNV and CDR2 is YYDKDF in the germline V gene (reference sequence). With 7 bases removed from V and 0 bases from J, the gap between germline ends came to 7 bases. The CDR3 runs 14 residues. The CDR3 nucleotides are TGTGCCACCACCCAGGGCTCCTATAATTCACCCCTCCACTTT. This encodes CATTQGSYNSPLHF.

The chain joins TRBV29-1 to TRBJ2-5; weak D call: TRBD2 (6 bases). V was cut by 5 bases and J by 1 base, with 14 bases left in between. Germline V CDR1 and CDR2: SQVTM, ANQGSEA. The length of the CDR3 is 14 residues. CDR3 amino acids: CSVTAGRSQETQYF. The CDR3 region has the DNA TGCAGCGTTACGGCGGGACGCTCCCAAGAGACCCAGTACTTC.

The rearrangement links TRBV4-1 to TRBJ1-1; D is perhaps TRBD1 (5 bases). CDR3 length equals 15 residues. The V gene's germline CDR1 is MGHRA and CDR2 YSYEKL. Between the trimmed V and J ends, which lost 0 bases and 4 bases, there was a span of 12 bases. The CDR3 DNA follows: TGCGCCAGCAGCCAAGATTACAGGTTGGGCACTGAAGCTTTCTTT. This gives the protein CASSQDYRLGTEAFF.

This clone appeared a few times. CDR3 sequence reads: CASSLAKGGDGNTIYF. The CDR3 nucleotides are TGCGCCAGCAGCTTGGCCAAAGGGGGTGATGGAAACACCATATATTTT. The V and J genes are TRBV5-1 and TRBJ1-3, with TRBD1 as a possible D gene (6 bases). The CDR3 is made up of 16 amino acids. V was shortened by 0 bases and J by 3 bases, with 13 bases between the two germline ends. The germline CDR1 and CDR2 sequences are SGHRS and YFSETQ.

The chain uses TRBV6-5 and TRBJ1-5; D is unresolved. The CDR3 loop spans 13 amino acids. Trimming pared 7 bases from V and 5 bases from J, leaving 12 bases between. The germline V gene encodes CDR1 MNHEY and CDR2 SVGAGI. The CDR3 DNA reads TGTGCCAGCACCCACCGGGAGGATCAGCCCCAGCATTTT. Translation gives CASTHREDQPQHF.

V gene TRBV28 combines with J gene TRBJ1-4; 7 nucleotides agree with TRBD1. This CDR3 is built from 15 residues. Losses at the gene ends were 6 bases for V and 7 bases for J; bases not matched to a gene: 11. The germline V gene has CDR1 MDHEN and CDR2 SYDVKM. For the CDR3, the DNA is TGTGCCAGCAGCCCATACAGGGGAGCTGGTGAAAAACTGTTTTTT. Its protein product is CASSPYRGAGEKLFF.

The chain links TRBV9 to TRBJ1-2; 7 bases align to TRBD1. Germline values: CDR1 SGDLS, CDR2 YYNGEE. The CDR3 is 15 amino acids. The junction had 11 bases not matched to a gene; V was cut back by 4 bases and J by 5 bases. The DNA of the CDR3 is TGTGCCAGCAGCCCCGCCTGGCAGGGGGGATATGGCTACACCTTC. Amino acid sequence: CASSPAWQGGYGYTF.

The genes are TRBV6-5 and TRBJ1-2; perhaps TRBD1 as D (6 bases). The V gene lost 6 bases and the J gene lost 5 bases, with 13 bases spanning the gap. The CDR3 contains 13 residues. Germline values: CDR1 MNHEY, CDR2 SVGAGI. The DNA of the CDR3 is TGTGCCAGCAGGGGCGGACAGCCGTATGGCTACACCTTC. Protein: CASRGGQPYGYTF.

The J gene is TRBJ2-3, the V gene TRBV5-1, with a weak D call TRBD1 (6 bases). The CDR3 is 14 amino acids. Trimming took 6 bases from V and 6 from J, leaving 17 bases between them. From germline, CDR1 is SGHRS and CDR2 YFSETQ. The CDR3 loop reads CASKDAGTHDTQYF. The CDR3 DNA is TGCGCCAGCAAGGACGCAGGGACACATGATACGCAGTATTTT.

The chain recombines TRBV27 with TRBJ2-1, with D maybe TRBD1 (6 bases). The CDR3 sequence is 13 residues long. CDR1 MNHEY and CDR2 SMNVEV come from the germline V gene (reference sequence). V gave up 5 bases and J gave up 6 bases, with 11 bases separating them. The CDR3 here is CASSGGGINEQFF. In nucleotides, the CDR3 is TGTGCCAGCAGTGGGGGCGGTATCAATGAGCAGTTCTTC.

The chain has TRBV6-1 and TRBJ2-5, with D hard to call. The germline V gene encodes CDR1 MNHNS and CDR2 SASEGT. The germline V and J ends were trimmed by 3 bases and 5 bases, with 7 bases remaining between them. CDR3 length: 12 amino acids. DNA for the CDR3: TGTGCCAGCAGTGAGGTCGGGGAGACCCAGTACTTC. Encoded protein: CASSEVGETQYF.

This chain joins TRBV7-6 and TRBJ1-5; possibly TRBD1 for D (6 bases). With 3 bases removed from V and 7 bases from J, the gap between germline ends came to 13 bases. This CDR3 comprises 14 residues. Germline V lookup: CDR1 SGHVS, CDR2 FNYEAQ. CDR3 region: CASSFPGVGQPQHF. Here the CDR3 DNA reads TGTGCCAGCAGCTTTCCAGGGGTAGGGCAGCCCCAGCATTTT.

The chain is built from TRBV18 and TRBJ1-6, with TRBD1 identical over 7 bases. Per the germline V gene, CDR1 is KGHSH and CDR2 is LQKENI. The CDR3 runs to 17 residues. V was clipped by 3 bases and J by 0 bases; unmatched bases: 5. CDR3 residues: CASSPGQPSSYNSPLHF. In DNA form, the CDR3 reads TGTGCCAGCTCACCGGGACAGCCGAGCTCCTATAATTCACCCCTCCACTTT.

V is TRBV15 and J is TRBJ1-3; no clear D. V was clipped by 5 bases and J by 1 base, with 15 bases between them. Germline lookup yields CDR1 LNHNV and CDR2 YYDKDF (reference sequence). CDR3 length: 16 amino acids. The CDR3 DNA reads TGTGCCACCAGCCGGGGAGATTTGTTATCTGGAAACACCATATATTTT. Encoded protein: CATSRGDLLSGNTIYF.

The chain uses TRBV11-3 and TRBJ2-2; 12 bases are a match to TRBD1. The germline V gene encodes CDR1 SGHNT and CDR2 YENEEA. The CDR3 spans 16 residues. Trimming removed 5 bases from V and 4 bases from J; junction bases left unmatched: 5. The CDR3 DNA is TGTGCCAGCAGCCCGGGACAGGGGGCGGTCACCGGGGAGCTGTTTTTT. Its translation is CASSPGQGAVTGELFF.

The rearrangement links TRBV27 to TRBJ2-7; D not certain. The CDR3 sequence is 13 residues long. In germline, CDR1 is MNHEY, CDR2 SMNVEV (reference sequence). V lost 6 bases and J lost 3, with 12 bases in between. In DNA form, the CDR3 reads TGTGCCAGCAGCGTTTCCCCCTTCTACGAGCAGTACTTC. It encodes CASSVSPFYEQYF.

The rearrangement links TRBV7-9 to TRBJ1-5, with D hard to call. CDR3 length: 12 residues. The germline V and J ends were trimmed by 1 base and 7 bases, with 5 bases remaining between them. CDR1 and CDR2 from the germline V gene are SEHNR and FQNEAQ (reference sequence). The CDR3 spells CASSLDEQPQHF. The CDR3, as DNA: TGTGCCAGCAGCTTAGACGAGCAGCCCCAGCATTTT.